Below are 10 T cell receptor beta chains sequenced from a single sample in a study of T cell changes during pregnancy in multiple sclerosis. TCRdb's table, derived via immunoSEQ multiplex PCR, lists solely in-frame clones and lacks some. Seen here are some 63,000 clones, 91% observed once, and the top ten hold just over 0.85%. The specimen was peripheral blood, collected before pregnancy. These TCRs come from a female donor with multiple sclerosis, enrolled in a pregnancy study.

This rearrangement joins TRBV7-2 to TRBJ1-4; 10 bases line up with TRBD1. V lost 4 bases, J lost 8 bases, and 7 bases stayed unmatched. CDR1 and CDR2 from the germline V gene are SGHTA and FQGNSA. The CDR3 runs to 15 residues. CDR3 protein: CASSSSGTGDEKLFF. As DNA, the CDR3 is TGTGCCAGCAGCTCTTCGGGGACAGGGGACGAAAAACTGTTTTTT.

The chain carries TRBV19 and TRBJ1-2, with 7 nucleotides matching TRBD1. Germline CDR1 LNHDA, CDR2 SQIVND (reference sequence). V lost 5 bases, J lost 3 bases, and 9 bases stayed unmatched. The CDR3 runs 15 residues. DNA of the CDR3: TGTGCCAGTAGTGCCCGTCAACAGGGGCACTATGGCTACACCTTC. Translation: CASSARQQGHYGYTF. The full variable domain, in which reference TRBV19 and TRBJ1-2 provide the parts outside the CDR3, is DGGITQSPKYLFRKEGQNVTLSCEQNLNHDAMYWYRQDPGQGLRLIYYSQIVNDFQKGDIAEGYSVSREKKESFPLTVTSAQKNPTAFYLCASSARQQGHYGYTFGSGTRLTVV.

V is TRBV5-1 and J is TRBJ2-3, with a possible D match to TRBD1 (6 bases). Germline loops: CDR1 SGHRS, CDR2 YFSETQ. Between the trimmed V and J ends, which lost 0 bases and 7 bases, there was a span of 12 bases. The CDR3 loop spans 14 amino acids. The CDR3 protein is CASSLEAGANTQYF. DNA of the CDR3: TGCGCCAGCAGCTTGGAGGCAGGGGCAAATACGCAGTATTTT.

V usage is TRBV2 and J usage is TRBJ2-7, with a possible D match to TRBD1 (5 bases). This CDR3 region has 16 residues. The V gene's germline CDR1 is SNHLY and CDR2 FYNNEI. Trimming pared 0 bases from V and 3 bases from J, leaving 15 bases between. CDR3 amino acids: CASSEAGAGKGYEQYF. In DNA, the CDR3 is TGTGCCAGCAGTGAAGCTGGGGCAGGGAAGGGCTACGAGCAGTACTTC.

V and J are TRBV19 and TRBJ2-3; 9 positions match TRBD2. The V gene's germline CDR1 is LNHDA and CDR2 SQIVND (reference sequence). This CDR3 has 16 residues. The V gene end was trimmed by 5 bases and the J gene end by 6 bases; junction bases not matched to a gene: 12. This CDR3 is CASSAPRAGGGDTQYF. CDR3 in DNA: TGTGCCAGTAGTGCCCCCCGAGCGGGGGGAGGCGATACGCAGTATTTT.

The chain uses TRBV19 and TRBJ1-2; D is undetermined. CDR3 length: 13 amino acids. The germline V gene encodes CDR1 LNHDA and CDR2 SQIVND (reference sequence). The V and J ends lost 2 bases and 8 bases respectively, with 12 bases between them. The CDR3 DNA follows: TGTGCCAGTAGTATAATGGAACCGGGAGGCTACACCTTC. This gives the protein CASSIMEPGGYTF.

V usage is TRBV7-8 and J usage is TRBJ2-1; possible D gene TRBD1, 6 bases. Germline loops: CDR1 SGHVS, CDR2 FQNEAQ. This CDR3 has 13 residues. V was shortened by 5 bases and J by 7 bases, with 12 bases between the two germline ends. Here the CDR3 reads CASSPHRVNEQFF. CDR3 nucleotides: TGTGCCAGCAGCCCACACAGGGTAAATGAGCAGTTCTTC.

The V and J genes are TRBV9 and TRBJ1-1, with 7 bases identical to TRBD1. CDR3 length: 15 residues. J was trimmed by 3 bases and V by 2 bases; bases with no gene match: 7. The V gene's germline CDR1 is SGDLS and CDR2 YYNGEE. DNA of the CDR3: TGTGCCAGCAGCGTGAGAGGGGGCCGGGACACTGAAGCTTTCTTT. It codes for CASSVRGGRDTEAFF.

This clone was detected once. The chain joins TRBV4-2 to TRBJ2-3; 7 bases are a match to TRBD2. Unmatched junction bases numbered 7, after V lost 1 base and J lost 0 bases. The CDR3 has 17 residues. CDR1 and CDR2 from the germline V gene are LGHNA and YNFKEQ. The CDR3 loop reads CASSQVGGGLSTDTQYF. As DNA, the CDR3 is TGTGCCAGCAGCCAAGTGGGGGGGGGACTTAGCACAGATACGCAGTATTTT.

The V call is TRBV4-3, the J call TRBJ2-3, with a possible D match to TRBD2 (6 bases). The CDR3 sequence is 15 residues long. Trimming took 5 bases from V and 2 from J, leaving 14 bases between them. Germline lookup yields CDR1 LGHNA and CDR2 YSLEER. The CDR3 coding sequence is TGCGCCAGCAGCTCCGATGCGGGGCCCACAGATACGCAGTATTTT. It yields the protein CASSSDAGPTDTQYF.